Shown below are 28 T cell receptor beta chains from a single sample sequenced in a study of T cell responses to AZD1222 COVID-19 vaccine (dated by TCRdb to about 2021). Reading the label with the study, this specimen's time point is: baseline before first vaccination. Libraries were prepared through the immunoSEQ multiplex PCR assay. TCRdb holds this immuneACCESS table with in-frame rearrangements only. Some clones are missing; in checked studies, unresolved V genes explain under half, and the rest has no known cause. The sample contains 60,000 to 75,000 clones, about 79% of them found a single time. The biggest ten clones account for around 20% of the sample. The starting material was peripheral blood, obtained on day 0 of AZD1222 vaccination. These receptors came from an adult in good health.

This chain connects TRBV5-6 to TRBJ2-3; TRBD2 matches 11 bases. The CDR3 contains 16 residues. Germline lookup yields CDR1 SGHDT and CDR2 YYEEEE. J was trimmed by 5 bases and V by 1 base; bases with no gene match: 6. The DNA of the CDR3 is TGTGCCAGCAGCTTGATGGTGACTAGCGGGGTAGATACGCAGTATTTT. It translates to CASSLMVTSGVDTQYF.

The chain employs TRBV27 and TRBJ2-3, with D unresolved. Germline V gene data show CDR1 as MNHEY and CDR2 as SMNVEV (reference sequence). Trimming took 2 bases from V and 5 from J, leaving 5 bases between them. The CDR3 spans 12 residues. CDR3: CASSLTGDTQYF. The CDR3, as DNA: TGTGCCAGCAGTTTAACCGGAGATACGCAGTATTTT.

The rearrangement uses TRBV7-2 and TRBJ2-2, with D possibly matching TRBD1 (6 bases). This CDR3 is built from 14 residues. Trimming took 5 bases from V and 1 from J, leaving 8 bases between them. Germline values: CDR1 SGHTA, CDR2 FQGNSA. CDR3 bases: TGTGCCAGCAGCACGGGACAGAACACCGGGGAGCTGTTTTTT. This encodes CASSTGQNTGELFF.

This chain links TRBV18 with TRBJ1-1, with 7 positions matching TRBD1. The CDR3 is 16 residues long. CDR1 is KGHSH and CDR2 is LQKENI in the germline V gene. With 3 bases clipped from V and 0 bases from J, the junction kept 7 bases outside the gene matches. The CDR3 coding sequence is TGTGCCAGCTCACCCCTAGGGACAGAAATGAACACTGAAGCTTTCTTT. Amino acid sequence: CASSPLGTEMNTEAFF.

CDR3 region: CASSPFLQTGGELFF. In nucleotides, the CDR3 is TGTGCCAGCAGCCCTTTTCTCCAAACTGGCGGGGAGCTGTTTTTT. The chain links TRBV11-2 to TRBJ2-2; D is unclear. Trimming removed 5 bases at V and 7 bases at J, with 17 bases between. In germline, CDR1 is SGHAT, CDR2 FQNNGV. The length of the CDR3 is 15 residues.

DNA for the CDR3: TGTGCCAGCACGAGGGATTCCTACGAGCAGTACTTC. Translated: CASTRDSYEQYF. The gene calls are TRBV28 and TRBJ2-7, with D perhaps TRBD2 (5 bases). The CDR3 extends over 12 amino acids. CDR1 and CDR2 from the germline V gene are MDHEN and SYDVKM. Trimming removed 7 bases from V and 1 base from J, with 8 bases in between.

This clone was seen once. V usage is TRBV5-1 and J usage is TRBJ2-1; 10 nucleotides line up with TRBD1. The CDR3 spans 17 residues. The V segment lost 1 base and the J segment 5 bases; nucleotides outside the gene matches: 9. The germline CDR1 and CDR2 sequences are SGHRS and YFSETQ. The CDR3 coding sequence is TGCGCCAGCAGCTTGCGCTACCCGGGACAGGGGAACAATGAGCAGTTCTTC. It codes for CASSLRYPGQGNNEQFF.

The chain uses TRBV5-6 and TRBJ2-7; 9 nucleotides align to TRBD2. Germline trimming cut 4 bases from V and 3 bases from J; bases unmatched to any gene: 14. This CDR3 has 17 residues. From germline, CDR1 is SGHDT and CDR2 YYEEEE. CDR3 sequence: CASSPSPASGNRYEQYV. The DNA of the CDR3 is TGTGCCAGCAGCCCATCCCCTGCTAGCGGGAACCGCTACGAGCAGTACGTC.

This chain uses TRBV9 with TRBJ1-1; D might be TRBD1 (5 bases). This CDR3 comprises 15 residues. Trimming pared 3 bases from V and 1 base from J, leaving 13 bases between. Germline V gene sequence: CDR1 SGDLS, CDR2 YYNGEE. The CDR3 sequence is CASSASGRGNTEAFF. CDR3 bases: TGTGCCAGCAGCGCTTCAGGGAGGGGGAACACTGAAGCTTTCTTT.

The J gene is TRBJ1-2, the V gene TRBV7-2; 7 nucleotides line up with TRBD1. The V gene's germline CDR1 is SGHTA and CDR2 FQGNSA. There are 14 residues in the CDR3. J was trimmed by 8 bases and V by 0 bases; bases with no gene match: 6. The CDR3 loop reads CASSLAQGQTGYTF. CDR3 coding DNA: TGTGCCAGCAGCTTAGCGCAGGGACAGACCGGCTACACCTTC.

The V gene is TRBV5-4, the J gene TRBJ2-5; D possibly corresponds to TRBD2 (6 bases). V was trimmed by 0 bases and J by 0 bases, leaving 12 bases between them. CDR1 SGHNT and CDR2 YYREEE come from the germline V gene (reference sequence). The CDR3 loop spans 16 amino acids. The CDR3 DNA follows: TGTGCCAGCAGCTTGGATGGCGGGACGTACCAAGAGACCCAGTACTTC. Its protein product is CASSLDGGTYQETQYF.

This clone was recorded only once. The chain uses TRBV5-3 and TRBJ2-1; 14 positions match TRBD2. TRBV5-3 is reported as an ORF; its role is uncertain. After removal of 4 bases from V and 8 bases from J, the junction contained 11 bases not matched to a gene. The CDR3 consists of 17 residues. DNA for the CDR3: TGTGCCAGAAGCCGGTGGGTAGGACTAGCGGGAGGTGATGAGCAGTTCTTC. The encoded protein is CARSRWVGLAGGDEQFF.

This clone was observed a handful of times. CDR3 DNA: TGTGCCAGCAGCCCCCGGTCCCTCTTCGGGAACACTGAAGCTTTCTTT. It translates to CASSPRSLFGNTEAFF. This chain links TRBV9 with TRBJ1-1; D is ambiguous. This CDR3 region has 16 residues. The germline V gene encodes CDR1 SGDLS and CDR2 YYNGEE. The V end was cut by 4 bases, the J end by 1 base, with 17 bases between. Full variable domain (remainder filled in from reference TRBV9 and TRBJ1-1): DSGVTQTPKHLITATGQRVTLRCSPRSGDLSVYWYQQSLDQGLQFLIQYYNGEERAKGNILERFSAQQFPDLHSELNLSSLELGDSALYFCASSPRSLFGNTEAFFGQGTRLTVV.

The chain has TRBV7-2 and TRBJ2-1, with 11 bases identical to TRBD2. In germline, CDR1 is SGHTA, CDR2 FQGNSA. The CDR3 is 16 amino acids. V trimming: 5 bases; J trimming: 7 bases; junction bases outside the gene matches: 10. The CDR3 here is CASSPQTSGSGNEQFF. As DNA, the CDR3 is TGTGCCAGCAGCCCCCAAACTAGCGGGAGTGGGAATGAGCAGTTCTTC.

V and J are TRBV3-1 (or the pseudogene TRBV3-2) and TRBJ2-3, with D unresolved. The CDR3 runs to 12 residues. Germline V gene data show CDR1 as LGHDT and CDR2 as YNNKEL (reference sequence). The V end was cut by 6 bases, the J end by 5 bases, with 9 bases between. The CDR3 nucleotides are TGTGCCAGCAGTTACCAAGAAGATACGCAGTATTTT. Translated: CASSYQEDTQYF.

The J gene is TRBJ1-2, the V gene TRBV7-8, with D unresolved. Per germline, CDR1 SGHVS and CDR2 FQNEAQ. The V and J ends lost 5 bases and 3 bases respectively, with 19 bases between them. The CDR3 has 16 residues. The CDR3 reads CASSPREGGSYYGYTF. For the CDR3, the DNA is TGTGCCAGCAGCCCCCGAGAGGGAGGAAGTTACTATGGCTACACCTTC.

V gene TRBV11-1 combines with J gene TRBJ2-4; 10 bases align to TRBD1. In germline, CDR1 is SGHAT, CDR2 FQDESV (reference sequence). This CDR3 is built from 16 residues. After removal of 5 bases from V and 9 bases from J, the junction contained 13 bases not matched to a gene. The CDR3: CASSTGTGAFGGIQYF. In nucleotides, the CDR3 is TGTGCCAGCAGCACGGGGACAGGGGCCTTCGGGGGCATTCAGTACTTC.

V is TRBV4-3 and J is TRBJ1-5; D is unresolved. V lost 2 bases and J lost 0, with 5 bases in between. Per the germline V gene, CDR1 is LGHNA and CDR2 is YSLEER. This CDR3 comprises 14 residues. The CDR3 nucleotides read TGCGCCAGCAGCCAAAGCTATAGCAATCAGCCCCAGCATTTT. Protein product: CASSQSYSNQPQHF.

The V call is TRBV3-1 (or the pseudogene TRBV3-2), the J call TRBJ2-7; 11 nucleotides match TRBD2. Germline V lookup: CDR1 LGHDT, CDR2 YNNKEL (reference sequence). The CDR3 loop spans 16 amino acids. The V and J ends lost 3 bases and 2 bases, in that order; junction bases with no gene match: 6. Here the CDR3 DNA reads TGTGCCAGCAGCCAGGACCTACTAGCGGGGGCCTACGAGCAGTACTTC. Translated, it gives CASSQDLLAGAYEQYF.

V gene TRBV28 combines with J gene TRBJ1-5; TRBD1 agrees at 9 bases. Germline V lookup: CDR1 MDHEN, CDR2 SYDVKM. Losses at the gene ends were 5 bases for V and 0 bases for J; bases not matched to a gene: 14. This CDR3 spans 19 amino acids. The CDR3 here is CASSPPGQGLHFSNQPQHF. For the CDR3, the DNA is TGTGCCAGCAGTCCCCCGGGACAGGGTCTCCATTTTAGCAATCAGCCCCAGCATTTT.

CDR3 sequence (DNA): TGTGCCAGCAGCGGACTAGCGGGAGCGGGAAACACCGGGGAGCTGTTTTTT. Amino acid sequence: CASSGLAGAGNTGELFF. This chain links TRBV2 with TRBJ2-2; 13 bases align to TRBD2. This CDR3 has 17 amino acids. The V gene's germline CDR1 is SNHLY and CDR2 FYNNEI. V lost 6 bases to trimming and J lost 2 bases; unmatched junction nucleotides: 6.

This clone was counted a single time. The chain couples TRBV28 to TRBJ1-6; no firm D call. Trimming took off 5 bases at V and 7 bases at J, with 12 bases between the two ends. CDR1 is MDHEN, CDR2 SYDVKM, per germline. CDR3 length: 14 amino acids. This CDR3 reads CASSPQVGNSPLHF. The CDR3 bases are TGTGCCAGCAGTCCCCAGGTCGGGAATTCACCCCTCCACTTT.

This chain connects TRBV2 to TRBJ2-5, with 9 bases that match TRBD2. The germline gives CDR1 SNHLY, CDR2 FYNNEI. The ends lost 8 bases at V and 4 bases at J; junction bases unmatched: 29. The CDR3 is 21 residues long. The CDR3 sequence: CASRWGAWTGTSKFVGETQYF. CDR3 nucleotides: TGTGCCAGCCGGTGGGGGGCGTGGACCGGGACTAGCAAGTTTGTAGGAGAGACCCAGTACTTC.

CDR3 loop: CASGTVGNTEAFF. The CDR3 DNA follows: TGTGCCAGCGGGACAGTCGGGAACACTGAAGCTTTCTTT. The chain combines TRBV27 with TRBJ1-1; 7 bases match TRBD1. CDR1 and CDR2 from the germline V gene are MNHEY and SMNVEV (reference sequence). This CDR3 has 13 amino acids. The trim removed 8 bases at V and 1 base at J, leaving 4 bases unmatched.

This chain connects TRBV10-2 to TRBJ2-1; TRBD2 matches at 7 bases. The CDR3 loop spans 15 amino acids. V lost 7 bases and J lost 8; bases outside the gene matches: 14. Germline assignment: CDR1 WSHSY and CDR2 SAAADI. Written as DNA, the CDR3 is TGCGCCAGCACACCGACTAGCTCTCGGGGGGATGAGCAGTTCTTC. Its translation: CASTPTSSRGDEQFF.

In its sample, this clone was seen once. For the CDR3, the DNA is TGTGCCAGCAAAAGAAGCGGCCCTCCTGGGGATGAGCAGTTCTTC. This translates into CASKRSGPPGDEQFF. This chain connects TRBV6-5 to TRBJ2-1, with a tentative D call TRBD2 (5 bases). CDR1 and CDR2 (germline): MNHEY, SVGAGI. Trimming left V 7 bases short and J 8 bases short, with 21 bases between. The CDR3 loop spans 15 amino acids.

J is TRBJ2-4 and V is TRBV5-1; D perhaps matches TRBD1 (6 bases). V shed 0 bases and J shed 7 bases, with 14 bases lying between them. CDR3 length: 15 residues. The germline V gene has CDR1 SGHRS and CDR2 YFSETQ. CDR3 sequence: CASSLALPRGNIQYF. The CDR3 DNA is TGCGCCAGCAGCTTGGCACTACCGAGGGGGAACATTCAGTACTTC.

This clone was observed once. J is TRBJ2-5 and V is TRBV9; unclear D gene. The CDR3 covers 16 residues. The germline CDR1 and CDR2 sequences are SGDLS and YYNGEE. V lost 0 bases to trimming and J lost 4 bases, with 16 bases between them. The CDR3: CASSVASRVMGETQYF. CDR3 DNA: TGTGCCAGCAGCGTAGCTAGTAGGGTAATGGGAGAGACCCAGTACTTC.